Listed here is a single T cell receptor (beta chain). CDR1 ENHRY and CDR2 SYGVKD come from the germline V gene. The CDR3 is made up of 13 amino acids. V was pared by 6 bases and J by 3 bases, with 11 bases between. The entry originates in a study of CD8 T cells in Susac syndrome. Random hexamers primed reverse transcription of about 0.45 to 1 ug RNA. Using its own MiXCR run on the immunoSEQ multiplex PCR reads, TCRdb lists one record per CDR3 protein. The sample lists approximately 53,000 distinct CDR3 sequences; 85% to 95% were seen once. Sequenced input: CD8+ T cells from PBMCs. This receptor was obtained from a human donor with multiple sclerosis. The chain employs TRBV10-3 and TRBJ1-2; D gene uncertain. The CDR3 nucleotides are TGTGCCATCAGGGGAGACGGTCACTATGGCTACACCTTC. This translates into CAIRGDGHYGYTF.